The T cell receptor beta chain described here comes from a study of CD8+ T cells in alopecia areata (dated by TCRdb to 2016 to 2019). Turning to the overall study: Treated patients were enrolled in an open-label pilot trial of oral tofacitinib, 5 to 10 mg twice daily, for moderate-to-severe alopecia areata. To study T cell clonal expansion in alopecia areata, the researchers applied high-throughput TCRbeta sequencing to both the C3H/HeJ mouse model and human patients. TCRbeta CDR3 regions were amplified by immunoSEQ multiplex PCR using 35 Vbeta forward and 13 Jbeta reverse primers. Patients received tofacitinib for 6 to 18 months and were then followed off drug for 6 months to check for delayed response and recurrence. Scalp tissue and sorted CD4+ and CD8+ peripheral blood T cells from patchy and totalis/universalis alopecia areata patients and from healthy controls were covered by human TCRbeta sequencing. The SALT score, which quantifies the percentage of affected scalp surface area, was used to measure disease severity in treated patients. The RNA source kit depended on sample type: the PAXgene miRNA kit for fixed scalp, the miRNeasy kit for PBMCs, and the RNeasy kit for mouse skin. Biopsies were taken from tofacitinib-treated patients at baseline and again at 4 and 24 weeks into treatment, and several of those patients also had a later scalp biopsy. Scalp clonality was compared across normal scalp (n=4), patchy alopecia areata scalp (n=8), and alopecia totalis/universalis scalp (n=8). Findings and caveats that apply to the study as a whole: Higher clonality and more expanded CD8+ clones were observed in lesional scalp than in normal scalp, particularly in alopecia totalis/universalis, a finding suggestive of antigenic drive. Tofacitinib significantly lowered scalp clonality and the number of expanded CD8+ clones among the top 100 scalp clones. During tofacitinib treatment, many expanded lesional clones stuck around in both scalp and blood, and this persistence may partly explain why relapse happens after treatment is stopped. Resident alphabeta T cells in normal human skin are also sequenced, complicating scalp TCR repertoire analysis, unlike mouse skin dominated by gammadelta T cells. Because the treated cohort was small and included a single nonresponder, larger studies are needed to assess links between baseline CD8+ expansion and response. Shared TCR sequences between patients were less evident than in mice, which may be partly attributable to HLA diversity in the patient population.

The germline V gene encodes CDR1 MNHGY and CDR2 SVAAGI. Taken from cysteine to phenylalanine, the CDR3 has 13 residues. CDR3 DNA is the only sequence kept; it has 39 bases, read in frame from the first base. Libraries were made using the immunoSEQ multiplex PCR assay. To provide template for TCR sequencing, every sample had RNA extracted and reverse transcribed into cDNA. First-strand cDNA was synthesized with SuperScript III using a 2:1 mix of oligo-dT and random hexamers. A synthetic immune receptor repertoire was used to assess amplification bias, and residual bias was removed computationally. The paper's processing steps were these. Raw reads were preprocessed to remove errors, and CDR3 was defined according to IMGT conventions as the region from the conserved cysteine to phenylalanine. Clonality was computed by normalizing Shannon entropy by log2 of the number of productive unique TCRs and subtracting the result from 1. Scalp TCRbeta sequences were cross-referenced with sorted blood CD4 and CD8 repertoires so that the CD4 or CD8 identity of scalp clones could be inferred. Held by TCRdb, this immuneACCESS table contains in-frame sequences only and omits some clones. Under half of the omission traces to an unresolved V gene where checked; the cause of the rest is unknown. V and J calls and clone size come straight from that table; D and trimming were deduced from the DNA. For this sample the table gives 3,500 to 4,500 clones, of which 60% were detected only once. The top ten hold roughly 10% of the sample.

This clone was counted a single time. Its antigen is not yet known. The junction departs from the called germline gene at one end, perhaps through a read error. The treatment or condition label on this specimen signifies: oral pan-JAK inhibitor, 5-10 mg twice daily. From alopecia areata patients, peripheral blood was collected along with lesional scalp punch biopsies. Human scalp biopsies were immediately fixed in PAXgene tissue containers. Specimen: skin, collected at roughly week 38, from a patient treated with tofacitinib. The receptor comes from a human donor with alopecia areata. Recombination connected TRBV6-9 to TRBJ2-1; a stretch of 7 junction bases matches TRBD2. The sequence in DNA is TGTGCCAGCAGTTACTCGGCTAGCGGAGCCCCTATCTTC. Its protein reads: CASSYSASGAPIF.